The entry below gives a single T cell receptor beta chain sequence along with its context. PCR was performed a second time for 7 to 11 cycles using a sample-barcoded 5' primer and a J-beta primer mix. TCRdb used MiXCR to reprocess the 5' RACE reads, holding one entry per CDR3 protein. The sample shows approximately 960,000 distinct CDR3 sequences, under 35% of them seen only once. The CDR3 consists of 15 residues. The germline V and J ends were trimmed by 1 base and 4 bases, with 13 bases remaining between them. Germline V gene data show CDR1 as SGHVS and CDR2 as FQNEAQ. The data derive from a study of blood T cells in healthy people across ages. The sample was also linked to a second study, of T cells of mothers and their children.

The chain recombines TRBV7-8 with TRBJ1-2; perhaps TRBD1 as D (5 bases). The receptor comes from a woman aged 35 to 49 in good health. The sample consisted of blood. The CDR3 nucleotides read TGTGCCAGCAGCTTAGAGCCGGCAGGGTCCTATGGCTACACCTTC. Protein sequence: CASSLEPAGSYGYTF.